Shown below are 7 T cell receptor beta chains from a single sample sequenced in a study of blood T cell repertoires in COVID-19. The protocol was immunoSEQ multiplex PCR, while the TCRdb copy is restricted to in-frame clones and leaves out a portion. The repertoire has around 94,000 clones, about 86% of them found once; the top ten carry roughly 6.3%. Sample: peripheral blood. Receptor source: a man aged 55 to 70 with acute or convalescent COVID-19.

This clone was observed once. The V and J genes are TRBV28 and TRBJ2-2; 8 nucleotides align to TRBD2. CDR1 is MDHEN and CDR2 is SYDVKM in the germline V gene. With V trimmed by 8 bases and J by 3 bases, 5 bases remained unmatched. The CDR3 has 14 amino acids. The CDR3 nucleotides read TGTGCCAGCGTCCGGGGGGGGTACACCGGGGAGCTGTTTTTT. Its translation is CASVRGGYTGELFF. The full variable domain, with the rest looked up from reference TRBV28 and TRBJ2-2, is DVKVTQSSRYLVKRTGEKVFLECVQDMDHENMFWYRQDPGLGLRLIYFSYDVKMKEKGDIPEGYSVSREKKERFSLILESASTNQTSMYLCASVRGGYTGELFFGEGSRLTVL.

The V and J genes are TRBV2 and TRBJ2-2; 11 nucleotides agree with TRBD1. Germline V CDR1 and CDR2: SNHLY, FYNNEI. V was pared by 0 bases and J by 4 bases, with 7 bases of the junction left unmatched. The CDR3 runs 18 residues. CDR3 bases: TGTGCCAGCAGTGAAGCGGCTATAGGGACAGGGGGCACCGGGGAGCTGTTTTTT. Its translation is CASSEAAIGTGGTGELFF.

In this sample, this clone turned up a few times. The chain recombines TRBV5-1 with TRBJ2-2, with 9 bases lining up with TRBD1. Germline-derived CDR1 and CDR2 are SGHRS and YFSETQ. Losses at the gene ends were 1 base for V and 7 bases for J; bases not matched to a gene: 8. The CDR3 extends over 16 amino acids. The chain's CDR3 is CASSLSGQGVDGELFF. CDR3 sequence (DNA): TGCGCCAGCAGCTTGTCGGGACAGGGAGTTGACGGGGAGCTGTTTTTT.

The chain is built from TRBV7-9 and TRBJ2-7, with 8 bases identical to TRBD1. Germline-derived CDR1 and CDR2 are SEHNR and FQNEAQ (reference sequence). This CDR3 has 15 residues. Unmatched junction bases numbered 3, after V lost 0 bases and J lost 2 bases. The CDR3: CASSLAGGQAYEQYF. CDR3 sequence (DNA): TGTGCCAGCAGCTTAGCGGGGGGACAGGCCTACGAGCAGTACTTC.

The rearrangement joins TRBV24-1 to TRBJ2-2; 8 bases are a match to TRBD1. The ends lost 3 bases at V and 3 bases at J; junction bases unmatched: 2. Germline V gene lookup returns CDR1 KGHDR and CDR2 SFDVKD. CDR3 size: 15 residues. CDR3 nucleotide sequence: TGTGCCACCAGTGATCCAGGGGGCTACACCGGGGAGCTGTTTTTT. As protein: CATSDPGGYTGELFF.

This sequence joins TRBV6-5 and TRBJ2-6, with 8 bases aligning to TRBD1. The CDR3 length is 14 residues. V lost 8 bases, J lost 4 bases, and 4 bases stayed unmatched. CDR1 is MNHEY and CDR2 is SVGAGI in the germline V gene. DNA of the CDR3: TGTGCCAGCCGGACAGGGACAGGGGCCAACGTCCTGACTTTC. It encodes CASRTGTGANVLTF.

The gene calls are TRBV5-1 and TRBJ1-2; 9 bases fit TRBD1. There are 16 residues in the CDR3. Per germline, CDR1 SGHRS and CDR2 YFSETQ. J was trimmed by 6 bases and V by 2 bases; bases with no gene match: 11. The CDR3 DNA reads TGCGCCAGCAGCTTTATACAGGGGGCGAGTAGTGATGGCTACACCTTC. Amino acid sequence: CASSFIQGASSDGYTF.